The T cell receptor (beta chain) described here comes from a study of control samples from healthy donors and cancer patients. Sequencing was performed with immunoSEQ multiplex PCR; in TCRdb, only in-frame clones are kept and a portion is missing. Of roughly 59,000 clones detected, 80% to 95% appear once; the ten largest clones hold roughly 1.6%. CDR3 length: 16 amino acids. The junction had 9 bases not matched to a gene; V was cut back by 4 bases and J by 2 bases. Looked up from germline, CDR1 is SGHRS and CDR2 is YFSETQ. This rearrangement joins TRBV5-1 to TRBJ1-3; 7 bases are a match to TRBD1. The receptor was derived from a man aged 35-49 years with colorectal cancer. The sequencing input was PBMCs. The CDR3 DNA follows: TGCGCCAGCAGCCTCGATACCGGGACAGCTGGAAACACCATATATTTT. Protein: CASSLDTGTAGNTIYF. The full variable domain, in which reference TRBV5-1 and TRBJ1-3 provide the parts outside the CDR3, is KAGVTQTPRYLIKTRGQQVTLSCSPISGHRSVSWYQQTPGQGLQFLFEYFSETQRNKGNFPGRFSGRQFSNSRSEMNVSTLELGDSALYLCASSLDTGTAGNTIYFGEGSWLTVV.